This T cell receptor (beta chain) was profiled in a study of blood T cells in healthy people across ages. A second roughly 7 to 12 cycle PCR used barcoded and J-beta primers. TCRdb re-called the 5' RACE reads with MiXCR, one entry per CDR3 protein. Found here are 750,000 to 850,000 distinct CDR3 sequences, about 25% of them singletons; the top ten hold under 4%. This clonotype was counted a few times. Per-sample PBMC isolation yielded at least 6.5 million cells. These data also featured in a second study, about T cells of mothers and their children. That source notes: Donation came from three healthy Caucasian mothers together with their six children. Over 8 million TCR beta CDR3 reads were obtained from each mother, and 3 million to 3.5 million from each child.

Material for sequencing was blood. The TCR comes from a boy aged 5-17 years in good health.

This CDR3 is CASSSDPRSSTYEQYF. The CDR3 nucleotides are TGTGCCAGCAGCTCCGACCCCAGGTCGTCAACCTACGAGCAGTACTTC. V gene TRBV7-9 combines with J gene TRBJ2-7; D remains unclear. V lost 4 bases to trimming and J lost 2 bases, with 18 bases between them. The CDR3 contains 16 residues. From germline, CDR1 is SEHNR and CDR2 FQNEAQ (reference sequence).